This entry concerns a single T cell receptor beta chain. Its antigen remains unknown. This CDR3 region has 17 residues. These data are taken from a study of cytomegalovirus exposure and HLA in healthy donors. Overall study context: An early data release held tens of millions of unique TCRs from HLA-typed donors.

The PCR ran on 60 Vbeta and 13 Jbeta primers. Data came from immunoSEQ multiplex PCR; TCRdb stores just in-frame clones and leaves some out. The table has about 100,000 clones, roughly four fifths seen once. The study, taken as a whole, reports: Later on, a genetic analysis was performed. It linked a missense variant in DCLRE1C with V- and J-gene trimming of TCR beta.

Specimen: PBMCs. This TCR derives from a male donor in good health and CMV-seropositive. The chain joins TRBV21-1 to TRBJ1-3; TRBD1 is the table's D call and was not checked against the DNA. TRBV21-1 is tagged as a pseudogene. For the CDR3, the DNA is TGTGCCAGCACCCCAGACCCGAAGACAGACTCTGGAAACACCATATATTTT. The encoded protein is CASTPDPKTDSGNTIYF.